Each of the 17 T cell receptor beta chains below was sequenced from the same sample in a study of identical twins. TCRdb passed the 5' RACE reads through MiXCR, listing each CDR3 protein once. The table shows hundreds of thousands of distinct CDR3 sequences, with approximately 9% occurring only once. These same data were also listed under a study on yellow fever vaccine responses in identical twins.

The sequencing sample was made of PBMCs. The origin of the receptors is a woman between 18 and 29 years old in good health.

This clonotype has ten or more counts. The V gene is TRBV7-9, the J gene TRBJ1-1; D not resolved. The V end was cut by 4 bases, the J end by 14 bases, with 14 bases between. Germline lookup yields CDR1 SEHNR and CDR2 FQNEAQ (reference sequence). The CDR3 is 11 residues long. The CDR3 coding sequence is TGTGCCAGCAGCTCCCCCCACCGTGCGTTCTTT. Translating gives CASSSPHRAFF.

This clonotype occurred many times. The J gene is TRBJ2-2, the V gene TRBV29-1, with 7 nucleotides matching TRBD1. The germline gives CDR1 SQVTM, CDR2 ANQGSEA. V trimming: 1 base; J trimming: 2 bases; junction bases outside the gene matches: 4. The CDR3 loop spans 15 amino acids. The CDR3 spells CSVEGRDRNTGELFF. As DNA, the CDR3 is TGCAGCGTTGAAGGAAGGGACAGAAACACCGGGGAGCTGTTTTTT.

This clonotype was counted between two and nine times. This rearrangement joins TRBV18 to TRBJ2-5; the D gene is possibly TRBD1 (6 bases). This CDR3 comprises 14 residues. Germline V lookup: CDR1 KGHSH, CDR2 LQKENI. V lost 2 bases, J lost 5 bases, and 12 bases lay in between. DNA of the CDR3: TGTGCCAGCTCACCAACAGGGATGGACGAGACCCAGTACTTC. The encoded protein is CASSPTGMDETQYF.

In this sample, this clonotype turned up a few times. V and J are TRBV14 and TRBJ2-1, with TRBD2 matching 9 bases. The CDR3 is 18 residues long. V lost 0 bases, J lost 3 bases, and 9 bases stayed unmatched. The germline V gene has CDR1 SGHDN and CDR2 FVKESK. CDR3 coding DNA: TGTGCCAGCAGCCAAGATTGGAGGCTAGCGGGATTCTACAATGAGCAGTTCTTC. It translates to CASSQDWRLAGFYNEQFF.

This clonotype was counted a few times. The chain carries TRBV4-1 and TRBJ2-3; D not certain. The CDR3 covers 13 residues. CDR1 and CDR2 from the germline V gene are MGHRA and YSYEKL. V lost 0 bases, J lost 6 bases, and 7 bases lay in between. CDR3 residues: CASSQDPRDTQYF. CDR3 DNA sequence: TGCGCCAGCAGCCAAGATCCGAGGGATACGCAGTATTTT.

This clonotype came up many times. This chain connects TRBV25-1 to TRBJ1-6; 12 bases fit TRBD1. The CDR3 sequence is 16 residues long. J lost 1 base, V lost 11 bases, and 6 bases had no gene match. Germline V CDR1 and CDR2: MGHDK, SYGVNS. This chain's CDR3 is CASGQGAGSYNSPLHF. CDR3 DNA: TGTGCCTCGGGACAGGGGGCCGGTTCCTATAATTCACCCCTCCACTTT.

This clonotype was seen ten or more times. The chain employs TRBV12-3 or TRBV12-4 and TRBJ1-2; TRBD1 agrees at 8 bases. This CDR3 region has 12 residues. J was trimmed by 14 bases and V by 7 bases; bases with no gene match: 12. CDR3 in DNA: TGTGCCAGCACCCAACCTCCGGGACAGGATACCTTC. Protein sequence: CASTQPPGQDTF.

The chain employs TRBV18 and TRBJ2-1; D is unclear. CDR3 length equals 16 residues. With 3 bases removed from V and 6 bases from J, the gap between germline ends came to 18 bases. Germline CDR1 KGHSH, CDR2 LQKENI. This CDR3 is CASSPVDVVAPNEQFF. The CDR3 DNA follows: TGTGCCAGCTCACCCGTGGACGTCGTAGCCCCCAATGAGCAGTTCTTC.

There are many counts of this clonotype. This chain joins TRBV20-1 and TRBJ2-7; perhaps TRBD2 as D (6 bases). V lost 6 bases, J lost 0 bases, and 12 bases lay in between. Per the germline V gene, CDR1 is DFQATT and CDR2 is SNEGSKA (reference sequence). This CDR3 comprises 13 residues. The CDR3 reads CSAPRDSSYEQYF. The CDR3 DNA sequence: TGCAGTGCCCCGCGGGATAGCTCCTACGAGCAGTACTTC.

J is TRBJ2-7 and V is TRBV28; D is uncertain. Germline loops: CDR1 MDHEN, CDR2 SYDVKM. The CDR3 has 13 residues. V lost 3 bases and J 3 bases, leaving 9 bases between the germline ends. CDR3 in amino acids: CASSFPNNYEQYF. CDR3 sequence (DNA): TGTGCCAGCAGTTTCCCCAACAACTACGAGCAGTACTTC. Filled out from reference TRBV28 and TRBJ2-7, the complete variable domain reads DVKVTQSSRYLVKRTGEKVFLECVQDMDHENMFWYRQDPGLGLRLIYFSYDVKMKEKGDIPEGYSVSREKKERFSLILESASTNQTSMYLCASSFPNNYEQYFGPGTRLTVT.

This clonotype has more than one count but fewer than ten. The chain is built from TRBV10-2 and TRBJ2-5; TRBD2 matches at 14 bases. CDR1 and CDR2 from the germline V gene are WSHSY and SAAADI. This CDR3 is built from 15 residues. J gave up 4 bases and V 10 bases, and 8 bases lay outside the gene matches. The CDR3 DNA sequence: TGCGCCACCAACGTCGGACTAGCGGGGGGAGAGACCCAGTACTTC. This sequence encodes CATNVGLAGGETQYF.

The J gene is TRBJ1-2, the V gene TRBV4-2; D possibly corresponds to TRBD1 (6 bases). The V and J ends lost 3 bases and 8 bases respectively, with 16 bases between them. Germline-derived CDR1 and CDR2 are LGHNA and YNFKEQ. The CDR3 covers 14 residues. CDR3 sequence: CASSHAESTGGYTF. CDR3 DNA: TGTGCCAGCAGCCACGCCGAGTCGACAGGCGGCTACACCTTC.

The V and J genes are TRBV27 and TRBJ2-5; D unresolved. The CDR3 length is 8 residues. The V end lost 7 bases, the J end lost 8 bases, and 2 bases lay between the germline ends. Germline-derived CDR1 and CDR2 are MNHEY and SMNVEV (reference sequence). The CDR3 protein is CASTTQYF. The CDR3 DNA reads as TGTGCCAGCACAACCCAGTACTTC.

This clonotype was found a few times. The V and J genes are TRBV6-2 or TRBV6-3 and TRBJ2-7; D possibly corresponds to TRBD1 (5 bases). Germline V CDR1 and CDR2: MNHEY, SVGEGT. Between the trimmed V and J ends, which lost 6 bases and 1 base, there was a span of 16 bases. This CDR3 has 15 amino acids. This chain's CDR3 is CASRVPGKGSYEQYF. Here the CDR3 DNA reads TGTGCCAGCAGAGTACCAGGGAAAGGTTCCTACGAGCAGTACTTC.

This chain joins TRBV4-3 and TRBJ2-7; 9 positions match TRBD1. This CDR3 has 16 amino acids. The germline V gene encodes CDR1 LGHNA and CDR2 YSLEER. V shed 0 bases and J 2 bases; nucleotides not matched to a gene: 5. The CDR3 coding sequence is TGCGCCAGCAGCCAAGACCGGGGGACAGGGACCTACGAGCAGTACTTC. It is translated as CASSQDRGTGTYEQYF.

In this sample, this clonotype turned up a few times. The chain joins TRBV5-1 to TRBJ2-7; no clear D gene. The CDR3 has 12 amino acids. The V and J ends lost 0 bases and 5 bases respectively, with 6 bases between them. Germline CDR1 and CDR2: SGHRS and YFSETQ. This chain's CDR3 is CASSLASHEQYF. CDR3 bases: TGCGCCAGCAGCTTGGCAAGCCACGAGCAGTACTTC. Variable domain in full (rest from reference TRBV5-1 and TRBJ2-7): KAGVTQTPRYLIKTRGQQVTLSCSPISGHRSVSWYQQTPGQGLQFLFEYFSETQRNKGNFPGRFSGRQFSNSRSEMNVSTLELGDSALYLCASSLASHEQYFGPGTRLTVT.

This clonotype was detected only a few times. CDR3 amino acids: CASRGRYSKENTQYF. CDR3 in DNA: TGCGCCAGCCGGGGGAGGTATTCAAAAGAGAATACGCAGTATTTT. V gene TRBV5-1 combines with J gene TRBJ2-3, with D perhaps matching TRBD2 (6 bases). Germline CDR1 and CDR2: SGHRS and YFSETQ. Trimming stripped 7 bases from V and 7 bases from J, with 22 bases between. The CDR3 covers 15 residues.